Listed here are 8 T cell receptor beta chains from one sample, sequenced in a study of early T cells in non-severe SARS-CoV-2 infection. From the 5' RACE reads, TCRdb called clonotypes with MiXCR, one entry per CDR3 protein. Of more than 55,000 distinct CDR3 sequences detected, about 8.9% appear once; the ten largest clones hold approximately 16%. Sequencing was performed on whole blood. These receptors originate from an adult who was a healthcare worker with PCR-confirmed SARS-CoV-2 infection or an uninfected control (not recorded which).

This clonotype showed up many times. The rearrangement uses TRBV3-1 and TRBJ2-3; 9 bases align to TRBD1. Germline CDR1 reads LGHDT; CDR2 reads YNNKEL (reference sequence). V was clipped by 0 bases and J by 0 bases; unmatched bases: 10. The CDR3 runs 19 residues. The CDR3: CASSQEGGTGRPSTDTQYF. The DNA of the CDR3 is TGTGCCAGCAGCCAAGAGGGTGGGACAGGGCGACCTAGCACAGATACGCAGTATTTT.

In its sample, this clonotype was seen a few times. The chain combines TRBV12-3 or TRBV12-4 with TRBJ1-1; 7 positions match TRBD1. CDR3 length: 13 residues. J was trimmed by 0 bases and V by 8 bases; bases with no gene match: 3. The DNA for the CDR3 is TGTGCCAGCTGGGACAGAATGAACACTGAAGCTTTCTTT. This codes for CASWDRMNTEAFF.

This clonotype was detected many times. The chain uses TRBV10-3 and TRBJ2-7, with TRBD1 identical over 11 bases. CDR3 length: 17 residues. Germline V lookup: CDR1 ENHRY, CDR2 SYGVKD. With 6 bases clipped from V and 4 bases from J, the junction kept 14 bases outside the gene matches. CDR3 in amino acids: CAISGQGATYTKYEQYF. Here the CDR3 DNA reads TGTGCCATCAGCGGACAGGGGGCCACCTACACTAAGTACGAGCAGTACTTC.

This clonotype is labeled medium-sized. The chain carries TRBV7-8 and TRBJ2-1; TRBD2 agrees at 9 bases. Germline CDR1 is SGHVS and CDR2 is FQNEAQ. The CDR3 length is 15 residues. The ends lost 8 bases at V and 0 bases at J; junction bases unmatched: 5. CDR3 coding DNA: TGTGCCAGCGGAGGACTAGCGTTCTCCTACAATGAGCAGTTCTTC. As protein: CASGGLAFSYNEQFF.

The genes are TRBV6-5 and TRBJ1-1, with D tentatively TRBD1 (6 bases). Looked up from germline, CDR1 is MNHEY and CDR2 is SVGAGI. V lost 4 bases to trimming and J lost 8 bases, with 14 bases between them. The CDR3 is made up of 13 amino acids. As DNA, the CDR3 is TGTGCCAGCAGTTTCCTACAGGGCTCCGAAGCTTTCTTT. Encoded protein: CASSFLQGSEAFF.

This clonotype showed up many times. V and J are TRBV29-1 and TRBJ2-4; TRBD1 matches 8 bases. This CDR3 is 15 amino acids long. CDR1 is SQVTM and CDR2 is ANQGSEA in the germline V gene. With V trimmed by 1 base and J by 4 bases, 6 bases remained unmatched. DNA for the CDR3: TGCAGCGTTGAAGTTCTTAGGACAGGGAAAAACATTCAGTACTTC. Its translation is CSVEVLRTGKNIQYF.

This clonotype came up many times. The gene calls are TRBV7-9 and TRBJ1-2, with a weak D call TRBD1 (6 bases). The germline CDR1 and CDR2 sequences are SEHNR and FQNEAQ (reference sequence). This CDR3 comprises 15 residues. V was trimmed by 4 bases and J by 2 bases, leaving 14 bases between them. The CDR3 bases are TGTGCCAGCAGCTCAGCGCGGGGGCCCAACTATGGCTACACCTTC. It specifies CASSSARGPNYGYTF.

This clonotype was counted between two and nine times. This chain connects TRBV28 to TRBJ1-1; D remains ambiguous. Trimming cost V 6 bases and J 6 bases, with 14 bases left between them. In germline, CDR1 is MDHEN, CDR2 SYDVKM. The CDR3 runs to 13 residues. The CDR3 nucleotides read TGTGCCAGCAGCTTAACTGACTTAGCTGAAGCTTTCTTT. Protein: CASSLTDLAEAFF.